What follows is one T cell receptor (beta chain) and its context. The V end was cut by 3 bases, the J end by 1 base, with 12 bases between. Germline V gives CDR1 MNHEY, CDR2 SMNVEV (reference sequence). There are 15 residues in the CDR3. This entry belongs to a study of blood T cell repertoires in COVID-19. Overall study: Some COVID-19 samples were acute and others convalescent; all came from the United States, Italy and Spain. From T cells, B-cell-depleted T cells, or PBMCs came the material, which was cDNA or gDNA.

The Seattle patients joined while their infection was active and were tracked longitudinally afterward. In the source study's methods: For nucleated cells, counts were estimated from reference gene primer amplification. Some clones are missing from TCRdb's copy, which holds only in-frame ones; the method was immunoSEQ multiplex PCR. V, J and clone size derive from that table, while D and trimming were established from the DNA sequence. The sample includes 200,000 to 250,000 clones, 82% of them seen just once. The sequence was obtained from a woman of 80 years or more with COVID-19, enrolled during active disease. The rearrangement uses TRBV27 and TRBJ1-1; D is uncertain. Material: peripheral blood. CDR3 residues: CASSLRQRSNTEAFF. Here the CDR3 DNA reads TGTGCCAGCAGTTTGAGACAAAGGTCGAACACTGAAGCTTTCTTT.